This T cell receptor (beta chain) was sequenced for a study of cytomegalovirus exposure and HLA in healthy donors. Study in general: One earlier analysis, a look at approximately 190 million T cells, found approximately 120 million unique TCR beta sequences.

Primers: 60 Vbeta forward and 13 Jbeta reverse. Some clones are missing from TCRdb's copy, which holds only in-frame ones; the method was immunoSEQ multiplex PCR. The data hold about 110,000 clones, with 65% to 80% observed a single time. The TCR comes from a woman aged 50 to 60 in good health and CMV-seropositive. Material: PBMCs.

The CDR3 DNA is TGTGCCAGCAGCTTAAGCGGGAGGAGCGGACCTACCTACGAGCAGTACTTC. Amino acids: CASSLSGRSGPTYEQYF. The rearrangement links TRBV7-3 to TRBJ2-7; TRBD2 aligns across 8 bases. V lost 1 base to trimming and J lost 2 bases; unmatched junction nucleotides: 10. The CDR3 has 17 residues. CDR1 and CDR2 from the germline V gene are SGHTA and FQGTGA.